This T cell receptor (beta chain) appears in the sequencing data of a study of blood T cells in healthy people across ages. This clonotype was counted at least ten times. Antigen unknown. Study observations and caveats: Estimates of diversity drawn from one million T cells were considered underestimates.

Germline lookup yields CDR1 SQVTM and CDR2 ANQGSEA. The CDR3 has 14 residues. Trimming took 4 bases from V and 3 from J, leaving 16 bases between them. Primers used in a second PCR of about 7 to 12 cycles were a sample-barcoded 5' primer and a J-beta primer mix. A single record per CDR3 protein comes from TCRdb applying MiXCR to the 5' RACE reads. This sample carries around 2 million distinct CDR3 sequences, about 39% of them seen once, and the ten largest clones take approximately 22%. Russia was home to the donors, healthy Caucasian individuals aged roughly 6 to 90. The J gene is TRBJ2-7, the V gene TRBV29-1; D unresolved. The TCR was taken from a human donor in good health. Sequenced sample: blood. CDR3: CSVGPRSGNYEQYF. The CDR3 DNA sequence: TGCAGCGTTGGACCCCGATCGGGTAACTACGAGCAGTACTTC.